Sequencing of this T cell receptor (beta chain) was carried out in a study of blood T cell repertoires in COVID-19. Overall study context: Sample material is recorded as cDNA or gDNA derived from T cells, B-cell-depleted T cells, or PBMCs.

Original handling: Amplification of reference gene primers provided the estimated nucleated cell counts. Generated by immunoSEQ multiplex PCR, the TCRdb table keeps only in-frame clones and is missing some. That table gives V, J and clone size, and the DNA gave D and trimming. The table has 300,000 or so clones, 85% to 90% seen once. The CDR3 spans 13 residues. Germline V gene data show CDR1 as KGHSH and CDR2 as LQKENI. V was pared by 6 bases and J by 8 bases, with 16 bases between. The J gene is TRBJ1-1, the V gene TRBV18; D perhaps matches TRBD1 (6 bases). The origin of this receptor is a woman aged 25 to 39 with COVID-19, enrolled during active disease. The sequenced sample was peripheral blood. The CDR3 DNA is TGTGCCAGCTCGGCCGGGACAAACCGAGAAGCTTTCTTT. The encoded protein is CASSAGTNREAFF.